This TCR beta chain is from a study of Graves' ophthalmopathy and Graves' hyperthyroidism. Overall study findings and caveats: A model built from 13 signatures distinguished ophthalmopathy from stable hyperthyroidism with roughly 90% sensitivity and about 81% specificity.

Looked up from germline, CDR1 is MNHEY and CDR2 is SVGEGT. Deletions cut 2 bases from V and 5 bases from J, with 15 bases between. The CDR3 is 15 residues long. Ineligible for inclusion were patients with other autoimmune diseases, uncontrolled infections, pregnancy or lactation. Amplified TCR beta CDR3 regions were obtained using RNA transcripts as template. First-round RT-PCR employed HTBI primers, with a second-round multiplex PCR after it. One entry per CDR3 protein results from TCRdb running MiXCR on the multiplex PCR reads. The table lists hundreds of thousands of distinct CDR3 sequences, around 20% of them singletons. As regards this clonotype: Its matching antigen is unknown.

This sequence joins TRBV6-2 or TRBV6-3 and TRBJ2-5, with D possibly being TRBD2 (5 bases). The clonotype originates from a woman aged 18-30 years with stable Graves' hyperthyroidism. Material: peripheral blood. The CDR3 nucleotides read TGTGCCAGCAGTTACGGTGGATCGGGATCGGAGACCCAGTACTTC. As protein: CASSYGGSGSETQYF.